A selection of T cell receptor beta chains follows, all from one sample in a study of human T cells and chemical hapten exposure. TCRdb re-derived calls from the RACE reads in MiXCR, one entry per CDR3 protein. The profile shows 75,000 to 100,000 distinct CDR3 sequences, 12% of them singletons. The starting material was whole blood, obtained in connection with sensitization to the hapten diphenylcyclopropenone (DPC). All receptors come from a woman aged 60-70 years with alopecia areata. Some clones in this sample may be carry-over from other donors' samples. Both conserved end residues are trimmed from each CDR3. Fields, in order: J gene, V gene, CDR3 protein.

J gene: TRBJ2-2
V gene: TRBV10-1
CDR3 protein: ASRLLANTGELF

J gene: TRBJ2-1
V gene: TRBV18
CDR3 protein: ASSPTPQVAEQF

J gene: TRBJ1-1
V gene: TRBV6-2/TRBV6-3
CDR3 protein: ASSWGGEGLNTEAF

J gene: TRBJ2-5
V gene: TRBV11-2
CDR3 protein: ASSSSWETQY

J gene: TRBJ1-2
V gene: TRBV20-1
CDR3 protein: SARRDSSNYGYT

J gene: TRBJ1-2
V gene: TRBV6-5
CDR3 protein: ASSQGHANYGYT

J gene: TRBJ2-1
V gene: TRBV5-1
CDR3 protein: ASSVTGTRYNEQF

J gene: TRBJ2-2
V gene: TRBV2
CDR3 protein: ASRRLAETGELF

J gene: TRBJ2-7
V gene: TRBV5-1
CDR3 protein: ASSLSGTYEQY

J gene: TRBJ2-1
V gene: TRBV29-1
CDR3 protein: SAITSAGSYNEQF

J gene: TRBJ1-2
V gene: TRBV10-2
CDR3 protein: ASSESREQGYT

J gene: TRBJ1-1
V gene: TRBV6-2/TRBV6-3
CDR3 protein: ASSQFSTEAF

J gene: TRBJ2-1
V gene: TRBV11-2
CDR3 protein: ASSRTETTSEQF

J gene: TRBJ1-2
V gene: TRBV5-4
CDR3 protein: ASSLNRGAGGYT

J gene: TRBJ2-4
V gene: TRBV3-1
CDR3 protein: ASSQDASGTNIQY

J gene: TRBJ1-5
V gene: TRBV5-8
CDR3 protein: ASSLDRYNQPQH

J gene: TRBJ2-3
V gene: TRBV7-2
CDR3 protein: ASSLVLAGVEDTQY

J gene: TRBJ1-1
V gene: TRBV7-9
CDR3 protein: ASSLRDQPAGAF

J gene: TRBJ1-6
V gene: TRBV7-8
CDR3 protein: ASSRGALSSYNSPLH

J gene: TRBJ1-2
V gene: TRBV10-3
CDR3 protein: AISESEGQRGYT

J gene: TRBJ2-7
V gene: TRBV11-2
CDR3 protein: ASSFLTGEGEQY

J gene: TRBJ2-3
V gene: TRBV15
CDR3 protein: ATSRDGAGGTDTQY

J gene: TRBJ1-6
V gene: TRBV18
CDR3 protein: ASSPTTDRSPLH